The next 9 T cell receptor beta chains were all read from a single sample in a study of shared clonotypes between healthy human individuals. The protocol was immunoSEQ multiplex PCR, while the TCRdb copy is restricted to in-frame clones and leaves out a portion. Of fewer than 100,000 clones listed, roughly 69% are singletons. The sample was memory CD8+ T cells sorted from blood. Sample subset: CD45RO+ cells pooled with CCR7-negative TemRA cells. These receptors were taken from a man aged 30 to 45 in good health.

The rearrangement uses TRBV4-1 and TRBJ2-1; 8 bases align to TRBD2. V dropped 2 bases and J dropped 7; count of bases not matched to a gene: 7. Germline CDR1 is MGHRA and CDR2 is YSYEKL. The CDR3 sequence is 15 residues long. The CDR3 sequence: CASSQKWTSSNEQFF. CDR3 nucleotide sequence: TGCGCCAGCAGCCAAAAATGGACTAGCAGTAATGAGCAGTTCTTC.

This clone showed up just a few times. The rearrangement joins TRBV9 to TRBJ2-1, with TRBD1 as a possible D gene (5 bases). The germline V gene has CDR1 SGDLS and CDR2 YYNGEE. The CDR3 extends over 14 amino acids. Trimming pared 5 bases from V and 5 bases from J, leaving 14 bases between. The CDR3 is CASSATGQNNEQFF. CDR3 sequence (DNA): TGTGCCAGCAGTGCAACAGGACAAAACAATGAGCAGTTCTTC.

The V gene is TRBV9, the J gene TRBJ2-1, with 8 bases that match TRBD2. Germline V gives CDR1 SGDLS, CDR2 YYNGEE. V lost 3 bases, J lost 5 bases, and 1 base stayed unmatched. CDR3 size: 13 residues. The CDR3 loop reads CASSERENNEQFF. CDR3 sequence (DNA): TGTGCCAGCAGCGAGCGGGAGAACAATGAGCAGTTCTTC.

V gene TRBV4-1 combines with J gene TRBJ2-1, with 10 bases identical to TRBD2. CDR1 is MGHRA, CDR2 YSYEKL, per germline. This CDR3 has 15 residues. Trimming at V came to 1 base and at J to 4 bases, leaving 1 base not matched to a gene. Here the CDR3 DNA reads TGCGCCAGCAGCCAAGGAGCGGGAGGGTACAATGAGCAGTTCTTC. Protein product: CASSQGAGGYNEQFF.

V gene TRBV21-1 combines with J gene TRBJ2-7; TRBD2, the table's D call, lacks a check against the DNA. TRBV21-1 is a known pseudogene. This CDR3 is 12 amino acids long. DNA of the CDR3: TGTGCCAGCAGCAAAGATACGGGTGAGCAGTACTTC. It encodes CASSKDTGEQYF.

The gene calls are TRBV28 and TRBJ2-7; the D gene is possibly TRBD1 (6 bases). The CDR3 runs to 14 residues. Germline V gene data show CDR1 as MDHEN and CDR2 as SYDVKM. V lost 6 bases, J lost 5 bases, and 17 bases lay in between. The CDR3 reads CASRGFVSGDEQYF. CDR3 DNA sequence: TGTGCCAGCAGGGGGTTTGTCTCAGGGGACGAGCAGTACTTC. The variable domain in full, with the rest retrieved from reference TRBV28 and TRBJ2-7, is DVKVTQSSRYLVKRTGEKVFLECVQDMDHENMFWYRQDPGLGLRLIYFSYDVKMKEKGDIPEGYSVSREKKERFSLILESASTNQTSMYLCASRGFVSGDEQYFGPGTRLTVT.

The chain recombines TRBV28 with TRBJ2-7; TRBD1 matches 9 bases. The CDR3 runs 15 residues. With 8 bases clipped from V and 5 bases from J, the junction kept 13 bases outside the gene matches. Germline-derived CDR1 and CDR2 are MDHEN and SYDVKM. CDR3 DNA: TGTGCCAGCTGGGGGGCCGGGACAGGGTTCGACGAGCAGTACTTC. Translating gives CASWGAGTGFDEQYF.

CDR3 nucleotides: TGTGCCAGCAGCCAATATGCAAATACGCAGTATTTT. Its protein is CASSQYANTQYF. The chain uses TRBV14 and TRBJ2-3, with D unclear. The CDR3 runs 12 residues. The germline CDR1 and CDR2 sequences are SGHDN and FVKESK. The ends were cut back, 2 bases at V and 7 bases at J, with 7 bases in the middle.

The chain uses TRBV5-5 and TRBJ1-1; no clear D. V was clipped by 5 bases and J by 0 bases, with 14 bases between them. The CDR3 extends over 15 amino acids. In germline, CDR1 is SGHKS, CDR2 YYEKEE (reference sequence). CDR3 protein: CASSISEGLNTEAFF. The CDR3 region has the DNA TGTGCCAGCAGTATAAGTGAAGGGCTGAACACTGAAGCTTTCTTT.